These 25 T cell receptor beta chains were all obtained from the same sample, sequenced in a study of cytomegalovirus exposure and HLA in healthy donors. Amplification used 60 Vbeta primers and 13 Jbeta primers. Only in-frame clones appear in the TCRdb table, and some are missing; sequencing was by immunoSEQ multiplex PCR. Here the sample spans some 110,000 clones, approximately 77% being singletons. Material for sequencing was PBMCs. The source is a man aged 50 or older in good health and CMV-seropositive.

This clone appeared a single time. The V call is TRBV15, the J call TRBJ2-3; 11 nucleotides match TRBD2. Losses at the gene ends were 0 bases for V and 3 bases for J; bases not matched to a gene: 5. The CDR3 covers 17 residues. Germline V gene lookup returns CDR1 LNHNV and CDR2 YYDKDF (reference sequence). The CDR3 loop reads CATSRDLAGGITDTQYF. CDR3 DNA sequence: TGTGCCACCAGCAGAGATCTAGCGGGGGGCATAACAGATACGCAGTATTTT.

The CDR3, as DNA: TGTGCCTGGAGTGTCAACTACGAGCAGTACTTC. Translating gives CAWSVNYEQYF. The V gene is TRBV30, the J gene TRBJ2-5; D gene ambiguous. The DNA end lines up better with TRBJ2-7; the J call may be wrong. The length of the CDR3 is 11 residues. Germline CDR1 GTSNPN, CDR2 SVGIG (reference sequence).

J is TRBJ1-6 and V is TRBV29-1; weak D call: TRBD1 (6 bases). Trimming shortened V by 7 bases and J by 0 bases, and 13 bases separated the two germline ends. The CDR3 has 15 residues. The germline CDR1 and CDR2 sequences are SQVTM and ANQGSEA. For the CDR3, the DNA is TGCAGCGCCCAAACAGGGAGCTCCTATAATTCACCCCTCCACTTT. Translated: CSAQTGSSYNSPLHF.

The chain links TRBV7-6 to TRBJ2-7; 7 bases line up with TRBD1. Germline trimming cut 5 bases from V and 2 bases from J; bases unmatched to any gene: 6. The V gene's germline CDR1 is SGHVS and CDR2 FNYEAQ. The CDR3 runs 14 residues. Here the CDR3 reads CASSNPDRPYEQYF. In DNA form, the CDR3 reads TGTGCCAGCAGCAACCCGGACAGGCCCTACGAGCAGTACTTC.

The genes are TRBV10-3 and TRBJ2-1; a weak D match, TRBD2 (6 bases). The V gene lost 3 bases and the J gene lost 9 bases, with 9 bases spanning the gap. This CDR3 is built from 12 residues. Per the germline V gene, CDR1 is ENHRY and CDR2 is SYGVKD. Here the CDR3 reads CAISDTGVEQFF. The CDR3, as DNA: TGTGCCATCAGTGATACGGGAGTTGAGCAGTTCTTC.

The rearrangement uses TRBV5-1 and TRBJ1-2; D may be TRBD1 (5 bases). The CDR3 has 14 amino acids. The V end lost 1 base, the J end lost 5 bases, and 12 bases lay between the germline ends. Germline assignment: CDR1 SGHRS and CDR2 YFSETQ. The chain's CDR3 is CASSLQGTGYGYTF. CDR3 bases: TGCGCCAGCAGCTTGCAGGGTACCGGATATGGCTACACCTTC.

This chain links TRBV2 with TRBJ2-2; 9 nucleotides align to TRBD2. Looked up from germline, CDR1 is SNHLY and CDR2 is FYNNEI. This CDR3 spans 16 amino acids. V lost 3 bases to trimming and J lost 0 bases; unmatched junction nucleotides: 2. DNA for the CDR3: TGTGCCAGCAGTGAGCTAGCGGGGACGAACACCGGGGAGCTGTTTTTT. This translates into CASSELAGTNTGELFF. The variable domain in full, with the rest retrieved from reference TRBV2 and TRBJ2-2, is EPEVTQTPSHQVTQMGQEVILRCVPISNHLYFYWYRQILGQKVEFLVSFYNNEISEKSEIFDDQFSVERPDGSNFTLKIRSTKLEDSAMYFCASSELAGTNTGELFFGEGSRLTVL.

The chain combines TRBV2 with TRBJ1-4; D not resolved. Germline V gene lookup returns CDR1 SNHLY and CDR2 FYNNEI. The CDR3 has 14 residues. Deletions cut 1 base from V and 10 bases from J, with 13 bases between. CDR3 sequence reads: CASSEDGPSGKLFF. The CDR3 bases are TGTGCCAGCAGTGAAGATGGTCCATCCGGAAAACTGTTTTTT.

The chain is built from TRBV6-6 and TRBJ1-1, with D possibly being TRBD1 (5 bases). CDR3 size: 14 residues. V was shortened by 1 base and J by 5 bases, with 11 bases between the two germline ends. Germline-derived CDR1 and CDR2 are MNHNY and SVGAGI (reference sequence). The CDR3: CASSYYGEGTEAFF. The CDR3 DNA reads TGTGCCAGCAGTTACTATGGGGAGGGGACTGAAGCTTTCTTT.

The chain recombines TRBV5-4 with TRBJ2-5, with 10 bases fitting TRBD2. Germline V lookup: CDR1 SGHNT, CDR2 YYREEE (reference sequence). The V and J ends lost 1 base and 5 bases, in that order; junction bases with no gene match: 14. The CDR3 has 18 residues. CDR3 region: CASSLMGAAGGPSETQYF. DNA of the CDR3: TGTGCCAGCAGCTTGATGGGGGCAGCGGGAGGGCCCTCGGAGACCCAGTACTTC.

V usage is TRBV14 and J usage is TRBJ1-1, with 7 bases identical to TRBD1. The germline V gene has CDR1 SGHDN and CDR2 FVKESK. V lost 1 base, J lost 1 base, and 3 bases stayed unmatched. CDR3 length: 15 amino acids. DNA of the CDR3: TGTGCCAGCAGCCAAGTATGGACAGGGAACACTGAAGCTTTCTTT. Its protein product is CASSQVWTGNTEAFF.

The V gene is TRBV9, the J gene TRBJ1-1; weak D call: TRBD1 (5 bases). The CDR3 length is 16 residues. V was shortened by 4 bases and J by 1 base, with 17 bases between the two germline ends. Germline CDR1 is SGDLS and CDR2 is YYNGEE. In DNA form, the CDR3 reads TGTGCCAGCAGCTCCCGGGCAGGGAGGACGAACACTGAAGCTTTCTTT. Translation gives CASSSRAGRTNTEAFF.

The CDR3 is CASSAGQSYEQYF. CDR3 coding DNA: TGTGCCAGCTCAGCTGGACAGTCCTACGAGCAGTACTTC. V usage is TRBV18 and J usage is TRBJ2-7, with D possibly matching TRBD1 (6 bases). CDR1 is KGHSH and CDR2 is LQKENI in the germline V gene. This CDR3 contains 13 residues. The V gene lost 5 bases and the J gene lost 1 base, with 9 bases spanning the gap.

This clone was seen a single time. The chain has TRBV5-1 and TRBJ2-5; TRBD2 agrees at 8 bases. Germline CDR1 SGHRS, CDR2 YFSETQ. V dropped 0 bases and J dropped 5; count of bases not matched to a gene: 9. The CDR3 has 16 amino acids. The CDR3 DNA reads as TGCGCCAGCAGCTTGGGGGCTAGCGGGTATGTGGAGACCCAGTACTTC. Translated, it gives CASSLGASGYVETQYF. Drawing the rest from reference TRBV5-1 and TRBJ2-5, the complete variable domain is KAGVTQTPRYLIKTRGQQVTLSCSPISGHRSVSWYQQTPGQGLQFLFEYFSETQRNKGNFPGRFSGRQFSNSRSEMNVSTLELGDSALYLCASSLGASGYVETQYFGPGTRLLVL.

CDR3 loop: CASSLRTGMNTEAFF. The CDR3 region has the DNA TGTGCCAGCAGCTTAAGGACAGGCATGAACACTGAAGCTTTCTTT. The V and J genes are TRBV7-9 and TRBJ1-1; 7 bases match TRBD1. V shed 2 bases, J shed 0 bases, and the junction held 3 bases outside the gene matches. In germline, CDR1 is SEHNR, CDR2 FQNEAQ (reference sequence). CDR3 length: 15 residues. Complete variable domain (other parts from reference TRBV7-9 and TRBJ1-1): DTGVSQNPRHKITKRGQNVTFRCDPISEHNRLYWYRQTLGQGPEFLTYFQNEAQLEKSRLLSDRFSAERPKGSFSTLEIQRTEQGDSAMYLCASSLRTGMNTEAFFGQGTRLTVV.

The rearrangement uses TRBV28 and TRBJ2-4; a possible D gene is TRBD1 (6 bases). This CDR3 comprises 14 residues. V shed 5 bases and J shed 8 bases, with 16 bases lying between them. The germline gives CDR1 MDHEN, CDR2 SYDVKM. CDR3 bases: TGTGCCAGCAGTCGCAGACAGGATCGAGACATTCAGTACTTC. Its translation is CASSRRQDRDIQYF.

The genes are TRBV10-1 and TRBJ1-1; the D gene is possibly TRBD1 (5 bases). The germline V gene has CDR1 WNHNN and CDR2 SYGVQD (reference sequence). The germline V and J ends were trimmed by 5 bases and 7 bases, with 11 bases remaining between them. This CDR3 region has 12 residues. The CDR3, as DNA: TGCGCCAGCAGTCCGGACATGGTTGAAGCTTTCTTT. Translated: CASSPDMVEAFF.

This clone was observed a handful of times. The gene calls are TRBV30 and TRBJ2-6; D is possibly TRBD2 (5 bases). Germline V gene lookup returns CDR1 GTSNPN and CDR2 SVGIG (reference sequence). V was cut by 6 bases and J by 2 bases, with 11 bases left in between. The CDR3 runs to 14 residues. CDR3 amino acids: CACGESAGANVLTF. CDR3 DNA sequence: TGTGCCTGCGGGGAGTCTGCTGGGGCCAACGTCCTGACTTTC.

CDR3 nucleotides: TGTGCCAGCTCACCCAACTGGGGACAGGGCCCTGGAAACACCATATATTTT. Translation: CASSPNWGQGPGNTIYF. The genes are TRBV18 and TRBJ1-3; 9 nucleotides align to TRBD1. Germline CDR1 is KGHSH and CDR2 is LQKENI. The J segment lost 2 bases and the V segment lost 3 bases, leaving 8 bases of the junction unmatched. The length of the CDR3 is 17 residues.

The genes are TRBV29-1 and TRBJ1-2, with 8 bases aligning to TRBD1. Germline V CDR1 and CDR2: SQVTM, ANQGSEA. The length of the CDR3 is 12 residues. Trimming took 7 bases from V and 7 from J; bases not matched to a gene: 8. In DNA, the CDR3 is TGCAGCGCTGAGACAGGGGAGGGTGGCTACACCTTC. This translates into CSAETGEGGYTF.

V usage is TRBV7-2 and J usage is TRBJ2-5, with D tentatively TRBD2 (6 bases). Trimming took off 0 bases at V and 5 bases at J, with 10 bases between the two ends. The CDR3 sequence is 14 residues long. Per germline, CDR1 SGHTA and CDR2 FQGNSA. The DNA for the CDR3 is TGTGCCAGCAGCTTAGCGCGTGCGGGGGAGACCCAGTACTTC. Protein product: CASSLARAGETQYF.

The rearrangement uses TRBV4-3 and TRBJ1-2, with D possibly TRBD1 on 5 matching bases. Germline V lookup: CDR1 LGHNA, CDR2 YSLEER. Trimming removed 4 bases at V and 4 bases at J, with 10 bases between. The CDR3 sequence is 13 residues long. The CDR3 region has the DNA TGCGCCAGCAGCCCCGGAGGGACCTATGGCTACACCTTC. Protein sequence: CASSPGGTYGYTF.

The gene calls are TRBV5-1 and TRBJ2-3; 7 bases match TRBD1. The germline CDR1 and CDR2 sequences are SGHRS and YFSETQ. After removal of 4 bases from V and 1 base from J, the junction contained 15 bases not matched to a gene. CDR3 size: 18 residues. The DNA of the CDR3 is TGCGCCAGCAGCGCCGGAAATACCTACAGGGGTGGCACAGATACGCAGTATTTT. Translating gives CASSAGNTYRGGTDTQYF.

The chain employs TRBV7-2 and TRBJ1-5, with a weak D call TRBD1 (5 bases). Looked up from germline, CDR1 is SGHTA and CDR2 is FQGNSA. The CDR3 consists of 13 residues. Trimming took 5 bases from V and 11 from J, leaving 16 bases between them. The CDR3 DNA follows: TGTGCCAGCAGCCCGCGACAGACCGGAGCCCAGCATTTT. It is translated as CASSPRQTGAQHF. The entire variable domain, with the rest obtained from reference TRBV7-2 and TRBJ1-5, is as follows: GAGVSQSPSNKVTEKGKDVELRCDPISGHTALYWYRQSLGQGLEFLIYFQGNSAPDKSGLPSDRFSAERTGGSVSTLTIQRTQQEDSAVYLCASSPRQTGAQHFGDGTRLSIL.

J is TRBJ1-2 and V is TRBV5-1, with 9 bases matching TRBD1. Germline V CDR1 and CDR2: SGHRS, YFSETQ. Trimming removed 3 bases from V and 6 bases from J; junction bases left unmatched: 6. This CDR3 contains 14 residues. The CDR3 DNA is TGCGCCAGCAGCTCCCGGCGGGACAGGGATGGCTACACCTTC. Translating gives CASSSRRDRDGYTF.